This TCR beta chain was recovered during a study of cytomegalovirus exposure and HLA in healthy donors. Across the study: In a later analysis, the 120 or so validation repertoires were reported to have used the same platform as the roughly 610 first-cohort repertoires.

A word on this clone: Its antigen is as yet unknown.

CDR3 size: 15 residues. From germline, CDR1 is MDHEN and CDR2 SYDVKM. J lost 8 bases, V lost 4 bases, and 8 bases had no gene match. Measured with immunoSEQ multiplex PCR; TCRdb has only the in-frame clones, and not every one. In the table there are about 300,000 clones, approximately 88% of which are singletons. Study-level points and caveats: Reports described diagnosis of cytomegalovirus status by the classifier as highly specific and sensitive. As confirmed in vitro, three CMV-associated chains were specific for CMV antigens.

This clonotype originated in a woman aged 18-29 years in good health and CMV-seronegative. Sequencing used PBMCs. This chain links TRBV28 with TRBJ2-2; 9 bases are shared with TRBD1. The CDR3 spells CASSSGTGWAGELFF. The CDR3 bases are TGTGCCAGCAGTTCTGGGACAGGGTGGGCTGGGGAGCTGTTTTTT.